The rows below give T cell receptor beta chains drawn from one sample of a study of T cell responses to AZD1222 COVID-19 vaccine. The assay was immunoSEQ multiplex PCR, and TCRdb's table has in-frame clones only and misses some. The data contain fewer than 110,000 clones, 80% to 95% of them singletons. The sample in question was peripheral blood, obtained 28 days after the second AZD1222 dose. The receptors were gathered from an adult who received the AZD1222 COVID-19 vaccine. CDR3s include the opening cysteine and the closing phenylalanine or tryptophan. D genes are given only for firm matches. Only part of the rows carry a size: once, few, many, or a class if the clone is expanded.

v_call,clone_size,d_call,j_call,cdr3_aa,cdr3_nt
TRBV11-3,.,.,TRBJ2-7,CASSLGQKYEQYF,TGTGCCAGCAGCTTAGGACAGAAATACGAGCAGTACTTC
TRBV27,few,.,TRBJ2-1,CASRVTGSSYNEQFF,TGTGCCAGCAGGGTCACAGGGAGCTCCTACAATGAGCAGTTCTTC
TRBV9,.,.,TRBJ1-4,CASSPRWEGGEKLFF,TGTGCCAGCAGCCCTAGGTGGGAGGGAGGAGAAAAACTGTTTTTT
TRBV19,.,TRBD1,TRBJ1-4,CASRTGVEKLFF,TGTGCCAGTAGGACAGGGGTTGAAAAACTGTTTTTT
TRBV19,.,TRBD2,TRBJ2-2,CASSISREAIGELFF,TGTGCCAGTAGTATAAGTCGGGAGGCGATCGGGGAGCTGTTTTTT
TRBV7-3,once,.,TRBJ1-1,CASRQGPMNTEAFF,TGTGCCAGCAGGCAAGGGCCCATGAACACTGAAGCTTTCTTT
TRBV10-3,once,.,TRBJ1-5,CASNQQPDQPQHF,TGTGCCTCCAATCAACAACCGGATCAGCCCCAGCATTTT
TRBV6-5,.,TRBD2,TRBJ2-1,CASSETSGNMNEQFF,TGTGCCAGCAGCGAGACTAGCGGGAACATGAATGAGCAGTTCTTC
TRBV18,.,.,TRBJ2-1,CASSPPAGTNSYNEQFF,TGTGCCAGCTCACCGCCTGCCGGGACAAACAGCTACAATGAGCAGTTCTTC
TRBV5-6,.,TRBD1,TRBJ2-2,CASSQITGGAFSGELFF,TGTGCCAGCAGCCAAATCACAGGGGGCGCTTTCTCCGGGGAGCTGTTTTTT
TRBV11-2,.,TRBD2,TRBJ2-3,CASSLDPPAGPTDTQYF,TGTGCCAGCAGCTTAGATCCTCCAGCGGGGCCCACAGATACGCAGTATTTT
TRBV7-6,.,.,TRBJ2-7,CASSLHGLAYEQYF,TGTGCCAGCAGCTTACACGGGCTCGCCTACGAGCAGTACTTC
TRBV27,.,TRBD2,TRBJ2-2,CASRNLAGGGTGELFF,TGTGCCAGCAGAAACCTAGCGGGAGGCGGCACCGGGGAGCTGTTTTTT
TRBV19,.,TRBD2,TRBJ2-7,CATQRGLQIAQYF,TGTGCCACCCAACGGGGACTACAAATCGCGCAGTACTTC
TRBV3-1/TRBV3-2,few,.,TRBJ1-6,CASSQDPVFNSPLHF,TGTGCCAGCAGCCAAGATCCGGTTTTTAATTCACCCCTCCACTTT
TRBV14,.,TRBD1,TRBJ1-1,CASSPLQGAGTEAFF,TGTGCCAGCAGCCCTTTGCAGGGGGCTGGGACTGAAGCTTTCTTT
TRBV18,.,.,TRBJ1-4,CASSPLGQATNEKLFF,TGTGCCAGCTCACCACTGGGGCAAGCAACTAATGAAAAACTGTTTTTT
TRBV14,few,.,TRBJ1-4,CASSQEVRWDTDNEKLFF,TGTGCCAGCAGCCAAGAAGTCAGGTGGGACACTGATAATGAAAAACTGTTTTTT
TRBV28,.,.,TRBJ1-1,CASSKMKVGGSSTEAFF,TGTGCCAGCAGCAAAATGAAAGTAGGGGGTTCGAGCACTGAAGCTTTCTTT
TRBV6-2/TRBV6-3,.,.,TRBJ2-7,CASSDPEDFDEQYF,TGTGCCAGCAGTGACCCCGAGGATTTCGACGAGCAGTACTTC
TRBV11-1,.,.,TRBJ2-7,CASSSALAVGYEQYF,TGTGCCAGCAGCTCGGCCTTGGCTGTGGGCTACGAGCAGTACTTC
TRBV10-3,.,TRBD1,TRBJ1-5,CAISAATGTNQPQHF,TGTGCCATCAGCGCGGCGACAGGGACTAATCAGCCCCAGCATTTT
TRBV7-9,.,.,TRBJ2-3,CASSSPDLAADTQYF,TGTGCCAGCAGCTCCCCGGACCTCGCCGCAGATACGCAGTATTTT
TRBV27,.,TRBD1,TRBJ1-2,CASSPDGQGGMKYGYTF,TGTGCCAGCAGCCCTGACGGACAGGGAGGGATGAAGTATGGCTACACCTTC
TRBV2,.,TRBD1,TRBJ1-5,CASSGQGAVSNQPQHF,TGTGCCAGCAGCGGACAGGGGGCCGTCAGCAATCAGCCCCAGCATTTT
TRBV3-1/TRBV3-2,.,TRBD1,TRBJ1-2,CASSPMGGQGYYGYTF,TGTGCCAGCAGCCCGATGGGGGGACAGGGGTACTATGGCTACACCTTC
TRBV29-1,.,TRBD2,TRBJ2-1,CSAEGLAGGGDEQFF,TGCAGCGCGGAGGGACTAGCGGGAGGTGGGGATGAGCAGTTCTTC
TRBV19,.,.,TRBJ1-3,CASSITASGNTIYF,TGTGCCAGTAGTATAACGGCCTCTGGAAACACCATATATTTT
TRBV9,.,TRBD1,TRBJ1-1,CASSSSPGTGRTEAFF,TGTGCCAGCAGCTCTTCTCCCGGGACAGGGAGGACTGAAGCTTTCTTT
TRBV19,.,.,TRBJ1-2,CASRDRANYGYTF,TGTGCCAGCCGCGACCGGGCTAACTATGGCTACACCTTC
TRBV7-9,.,.,TRBJ2-1,CASSLAPGAGIYNEQFF,TGTGCCAGCAGCTTAGCGCCTGGGGCAGGAATCTACAATGAGCAGTTCTTC
TRBV9,once,.,TRBJ1-5,CASSLSEGNQPQHF,TGTGCCAGCAGCCTCTCCGAAGGGAATCAGCCCCAGCATTTT
TRBV19,once,TRBD1,TRBJ2-5,CASSIGPGGETQYF,TGTGCCAGTAGTATAGGGCCAGGGGGAGAGACCCAGTACTTC
TRBV7-2,.,.,TRBJ1-3,CASSPRAVAGNTIYF,TGTGCCAGCAGCCCCAGGGCAGTGGCTGGAAACACCATATATTTT
TRBV7-3,.,TRBD2,TRBJ2-3,CASSLSGAIGDTQYF,TGTGCCAGCAGCCTCAGCGGGGCCATTGGCGATACGCAGTATTTT
TRBV6-5,.,.,TRBJ2-7,CASRHRAVDEQYF,TGTGCCAGCAGGCACAGGGCTGTCGACGAGCAGTACTTC
TRBV6-5,.,.,TRBJ2-1,CASSFDRWDYNEQFF,TGTGCCAGCAGTTTTGACAGGTGGGACTACAATGAGCAGTTCTTC
TRBV19,.,.,TRBJ2-6,CASRVSGANVLTF,TGTGCCAGCAGGGTCTCTGGGGCCAACGTCCTGACTTTC
TRBV24-1,.,TRBD1,TRBJ2-1,CATSDPGTGYNNEQFF,TGTGCCACCAGTGACCCAGGGACAGGGTACAACAATGAGCAGTTCTTC
TRBV4-1,.,.,TRBJ1-2,CASSFGGDGYTF,TGCGCCAGCAGCTTCGGGGGGGATGGCTACACCTTC
TRBV19,.,TRBD1,TRBJ1-6,CASMDRPNSPLHF,TGTGCCAGTATGGACAGGCCAAATTCACCCCTCCACTTT
TRBV29-1,.,.,TRBJ2-1,CSVRDSSYNEQFF,TGCAGCGTACGAGACTCCTCCTACAATGAGCAGTTCTTC
TRBV24-1,.,TRBD2,TRBJ2-5,CATSEGGTRQETQYF,TGTGCCACCAGTGAGGGGGGGACTAGGCAAGAGACCCAGTACTTC
TRBV3-1/TRBV3-2,.,.,TRBJ2-7,CASSLGASSYEQYF,TGTGCCAGCAGCCTCGGGGCTTCCTCCTACGAGCAGTACTTC